This entry features one T cell receptor (beta chain) sequence. This entry comes from a study of T cell changes during pregnancy in multiple sclerosis. Germline V gene data show CDR1 as SGHVS and CDR2 as FQNEAQ. Trimming took 2 bases from V and 8 from J, leaving 13 bases between them. There are 14 residues in the CDR3. Only in-frame clones appear in the TCRdb table, and some are missing; sequencing was by immunoSEQ multiplex PCR. The sample has some 69,000 clones, roughly 92% seen once. The rearrangement uses TRBV7-8 and TRBJ1-3; possible D gene TRBD1, 5 bases. The clonotype comes from a female donor in good health, enrolled as a control in a pregnancy study. The sample consisted of peripheral blood, taken in the second trimester of pregnancy. The CDR3 sequence is CASSLTDSGYTIYF. CDR3 coding DNA: TGTGCCAGCAGCTTAACCGACAGTGGTTACACCATATATTTT.